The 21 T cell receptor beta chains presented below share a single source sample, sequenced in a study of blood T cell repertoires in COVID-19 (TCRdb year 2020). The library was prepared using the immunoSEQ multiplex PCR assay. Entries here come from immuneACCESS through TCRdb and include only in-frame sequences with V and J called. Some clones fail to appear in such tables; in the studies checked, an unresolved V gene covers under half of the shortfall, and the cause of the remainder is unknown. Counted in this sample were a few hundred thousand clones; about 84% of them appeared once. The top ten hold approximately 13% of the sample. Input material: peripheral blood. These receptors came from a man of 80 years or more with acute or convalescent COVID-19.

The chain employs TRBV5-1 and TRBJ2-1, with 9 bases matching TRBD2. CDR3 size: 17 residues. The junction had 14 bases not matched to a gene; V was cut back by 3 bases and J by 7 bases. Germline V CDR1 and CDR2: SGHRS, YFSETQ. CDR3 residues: CASSSRSAGGPGNEQFF. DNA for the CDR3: TGCGCCAGCAGCTCGCGGTCGGCGGGAGGGCCGGGGAATGAGCAGTTCTTC.

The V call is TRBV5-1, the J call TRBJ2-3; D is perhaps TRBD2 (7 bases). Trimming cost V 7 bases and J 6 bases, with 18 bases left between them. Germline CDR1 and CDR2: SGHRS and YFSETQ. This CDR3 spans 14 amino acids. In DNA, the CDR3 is TGCGCCAGCGCGGGGGCTACGATCTACGATACGCAGTATTTT. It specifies CASAGATIYDTQYF.

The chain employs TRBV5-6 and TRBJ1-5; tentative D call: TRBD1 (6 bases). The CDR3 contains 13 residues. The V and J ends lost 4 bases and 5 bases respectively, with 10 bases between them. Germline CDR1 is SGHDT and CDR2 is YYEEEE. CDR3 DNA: TGTGCCAGCAGCCCCGGACAGCATCAGCCCCAGCATTTT. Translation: CASSPGQHQPQHF.

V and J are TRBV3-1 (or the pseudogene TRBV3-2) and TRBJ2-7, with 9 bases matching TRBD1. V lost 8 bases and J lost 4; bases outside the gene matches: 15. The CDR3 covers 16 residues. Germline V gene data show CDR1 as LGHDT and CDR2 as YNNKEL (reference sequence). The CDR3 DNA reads TGTGCCAGCGATCGTTTTCTGTGGGACAGGGAGTACGAGCAGTACTTC. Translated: CASDRFLWDREYEQYF.

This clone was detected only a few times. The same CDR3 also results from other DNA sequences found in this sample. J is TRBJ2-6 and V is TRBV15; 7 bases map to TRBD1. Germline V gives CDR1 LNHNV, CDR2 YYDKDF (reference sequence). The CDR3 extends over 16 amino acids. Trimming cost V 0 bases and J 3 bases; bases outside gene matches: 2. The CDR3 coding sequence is TGTGCCACCAGCAGAGACAGGGGGAGTGGGGCCAACGTCCTGACTTTC. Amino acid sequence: CATSRDRGSGANVLTF.

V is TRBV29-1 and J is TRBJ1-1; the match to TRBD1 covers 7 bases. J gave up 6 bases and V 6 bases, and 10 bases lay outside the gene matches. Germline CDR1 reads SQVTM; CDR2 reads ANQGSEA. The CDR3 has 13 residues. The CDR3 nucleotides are TGCAGCGTGAAATCACAGGGGACCGCTGAAGCTTTCTTT. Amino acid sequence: CSVKSQGTAEAFF.

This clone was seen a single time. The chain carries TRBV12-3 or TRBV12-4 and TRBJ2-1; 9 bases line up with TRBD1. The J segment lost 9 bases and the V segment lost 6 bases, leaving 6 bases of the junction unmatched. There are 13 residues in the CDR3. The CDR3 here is CASSRTGGGEQFF. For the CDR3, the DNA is TGTGCCAGCAGCAGAACAGGGGGCGGTGAGCAGTTCTTC.

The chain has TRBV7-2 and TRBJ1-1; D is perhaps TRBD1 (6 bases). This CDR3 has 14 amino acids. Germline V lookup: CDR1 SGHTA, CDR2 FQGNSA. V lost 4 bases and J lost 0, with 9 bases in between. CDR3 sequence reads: CASSSQGMNTEAFF. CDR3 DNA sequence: TGTGCCAGCAGCTCACAGGGCATGAACACTGAAGCTTTCTTT.

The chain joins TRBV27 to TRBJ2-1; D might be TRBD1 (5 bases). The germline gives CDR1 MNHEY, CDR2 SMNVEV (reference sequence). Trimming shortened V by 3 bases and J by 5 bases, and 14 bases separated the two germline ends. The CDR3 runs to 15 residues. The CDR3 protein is CASSFGQGRHNEQFF. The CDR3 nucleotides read TGTGCCAGCAGTTTCGGCCAGGGAAGGCACAATGAGCAGTTCTTC.

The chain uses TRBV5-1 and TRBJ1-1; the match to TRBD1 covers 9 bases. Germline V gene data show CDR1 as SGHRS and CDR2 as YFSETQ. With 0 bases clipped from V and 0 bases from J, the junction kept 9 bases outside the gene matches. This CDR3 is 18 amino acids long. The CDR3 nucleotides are TGCGCCAGCAGCTTGGTAACAGGGGGCATAGGAATGAACACTGAAGCTTTCTTT. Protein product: CASSLVTGGIGMNTEAFF.

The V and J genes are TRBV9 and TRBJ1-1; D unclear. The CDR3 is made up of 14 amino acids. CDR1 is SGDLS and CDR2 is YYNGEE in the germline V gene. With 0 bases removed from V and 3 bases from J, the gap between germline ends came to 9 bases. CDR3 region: CASSVGAGYTEAFF. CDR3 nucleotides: TGTGCCAGCAGCGTAGGGGCCGGTTACACTGAAGCTTTCTTT. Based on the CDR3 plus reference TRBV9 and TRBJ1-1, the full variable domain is DSGVTQTPKHLITATGQRVTLRCSPRSGDLSVYWYQQSLDQGLQFLIQYYNGEERAKGNILERFSAQQFPDLHSELNLSSLELGDSALYFCASSVGAGYTEAFFGQGTRLTVV.

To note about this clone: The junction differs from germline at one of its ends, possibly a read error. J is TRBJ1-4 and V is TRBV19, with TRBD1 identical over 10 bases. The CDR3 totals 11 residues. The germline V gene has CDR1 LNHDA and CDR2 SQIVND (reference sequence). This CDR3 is CASSADRGGSF. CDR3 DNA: TGTGCCAGTAGTGCGGACAGGGGGGGATCTTTT.

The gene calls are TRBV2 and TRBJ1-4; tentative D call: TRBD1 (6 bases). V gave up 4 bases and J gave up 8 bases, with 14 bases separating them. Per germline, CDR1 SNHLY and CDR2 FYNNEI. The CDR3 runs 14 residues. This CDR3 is CASSGDTPGEKLFF. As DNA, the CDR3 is TGTGCCAGCAGTGGGGACACTCCGGGAGAAAAACTGTTTTTT.

The CDR3 DNA reads as TGTGCCACCAGTGATTTTGGCCAGCCCCAGCATTTT. Translating it yields CATSDFGQPQHF. The rearrangement uses TRBV24-1 and TRBJ1-5; D uncertain. CDR3 length equals 12 residues. Trimming took 1 base from V and 7 from J, leaving 4 bases between them. The V gene's germline CDR1 is KGHDR and CDR2 SFDVKD.

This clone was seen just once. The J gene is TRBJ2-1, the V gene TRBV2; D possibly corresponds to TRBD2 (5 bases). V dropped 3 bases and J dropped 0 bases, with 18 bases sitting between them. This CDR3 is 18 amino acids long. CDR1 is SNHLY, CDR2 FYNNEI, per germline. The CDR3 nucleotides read TGTGCCAGCAGTGAGAGGTTCGTCGGGGTGAGCTCCTACAATGAGCAGTTCTTC. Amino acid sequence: CASSERFVGVSSYNEQFF. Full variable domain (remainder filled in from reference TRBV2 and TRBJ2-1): EPEVTQTPSHQVTQMGQEVILRCVPISNHLYFYWYRQILGQKVEFLVSFYNNEISEKSEIFDDQFSVERPDGSNFTLKIRSTKLEDSAMYFCASSERFVGVSSYNEQFFGPGTRLTVL.

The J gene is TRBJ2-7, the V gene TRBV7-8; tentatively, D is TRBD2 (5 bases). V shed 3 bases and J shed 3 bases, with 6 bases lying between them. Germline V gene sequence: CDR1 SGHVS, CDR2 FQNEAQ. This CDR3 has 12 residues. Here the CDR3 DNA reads TGTGCCAGCAGCTTCGGGGTCTACGAGCAGTACTTC. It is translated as CASSFGVYEQYF.

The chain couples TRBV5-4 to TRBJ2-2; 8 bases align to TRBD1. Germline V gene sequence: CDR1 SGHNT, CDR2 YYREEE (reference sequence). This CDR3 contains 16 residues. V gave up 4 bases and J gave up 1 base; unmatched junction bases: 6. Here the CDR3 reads CASSLGQGRNTGELFF. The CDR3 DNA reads TGTGCCAGCAGCCTCGGACAGGGCAGGAACACCGGGGAGCTGTTTTTT. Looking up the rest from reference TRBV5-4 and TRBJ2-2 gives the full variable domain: ETGVTQSPTHLIKTRGQQVTLRCSSQSGHNTVSWYQQALGQGPQFIFQYYREEENGRGNFPPRFSGLQFPNYSSELNVNALELDDSALYLCASSLGQGRNTGELFFGEGSRLTVL.

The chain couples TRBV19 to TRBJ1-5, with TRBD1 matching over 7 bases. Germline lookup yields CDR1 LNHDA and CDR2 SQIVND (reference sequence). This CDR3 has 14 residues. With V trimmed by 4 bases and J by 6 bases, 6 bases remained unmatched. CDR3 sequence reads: CASSTQGGGQPQHF. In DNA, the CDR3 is TGTGCCAGTAGTACCCAGGGGGGCGGTCAGCCCCAGCATTTT.

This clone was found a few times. In DNA form, the CDR3 reads TGTGCCAGCAGCCTGGGACAGGGGGGTTCCTACGAGCAGTACTTC. Translation gives CASSLGQGGSYEQYF. The chain is built from TRBV6-5 and TRBJ2-7; 11 bases are shared with TRBD1. CDR1 is MNHEY, CDR2 SVGAGI, per germline. The V segment lost 6 bases and the J segment 1 base; nucleotides outside the gene matches: 5. CDR3 length equals 15 residues.

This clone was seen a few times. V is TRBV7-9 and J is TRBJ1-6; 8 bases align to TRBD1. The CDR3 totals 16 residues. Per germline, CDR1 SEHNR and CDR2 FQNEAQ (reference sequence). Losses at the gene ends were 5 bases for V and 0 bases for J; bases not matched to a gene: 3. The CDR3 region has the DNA TGTGCCAGCAGCGGACAGGGAAGCTCCTATAATTCACCCCTCCACTTT. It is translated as CASSGQGSSYNSPLHF.

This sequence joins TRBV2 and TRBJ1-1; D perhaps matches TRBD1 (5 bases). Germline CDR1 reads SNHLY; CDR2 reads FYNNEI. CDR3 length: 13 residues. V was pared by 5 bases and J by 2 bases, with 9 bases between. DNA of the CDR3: TGTGCCAGCAGTCTACAGGTAAACACTGAAGCTTTCTTT. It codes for CASSLQVNTEAFF.